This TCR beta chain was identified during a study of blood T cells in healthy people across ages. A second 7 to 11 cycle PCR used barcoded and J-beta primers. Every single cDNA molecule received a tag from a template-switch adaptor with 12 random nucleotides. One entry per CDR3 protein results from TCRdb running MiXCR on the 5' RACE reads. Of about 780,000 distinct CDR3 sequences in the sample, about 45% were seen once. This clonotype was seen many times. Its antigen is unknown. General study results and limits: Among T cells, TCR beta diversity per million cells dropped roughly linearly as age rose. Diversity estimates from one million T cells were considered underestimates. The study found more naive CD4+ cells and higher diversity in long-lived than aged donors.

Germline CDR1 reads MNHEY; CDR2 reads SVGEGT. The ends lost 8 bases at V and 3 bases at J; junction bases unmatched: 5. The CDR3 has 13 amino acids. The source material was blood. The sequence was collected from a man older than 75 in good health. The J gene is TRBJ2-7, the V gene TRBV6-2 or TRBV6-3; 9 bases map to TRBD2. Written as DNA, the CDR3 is TGTGCCAGCGGCGGGAGGGGACTCTACGAGCAGTACTTC. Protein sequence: CASGGRGLYEQYF.